The clone carrying this T cell receptor beta chain has just a few counts. What it recognizes is unknown. Germline V gene lookup returns CDR1 MNHNS and CDR2 SASEGT. V was clipped by 4 bases and J by 4 bases, with 25 bases between them. CDR3 length equals 18 residues. For TCR beta, libraries came from quantitative 5'-RACE with molecular barcodes. Using its own MiXCR run on the 5' RACE reads, TCRdb lists one record per CDR3 protein. Among 450,000 or so distinct CDR3 sequences listed, roughly 27% were seen once. The data belong to a study of CD8 T cells in ankylosing spondylitis. Study results and caveats: Several highly homologous variants made up a TCR beta motif that seemed to typify ankylosing spondylitis blood.

The sequence was collected from a male donor with ankylosing spondylitis. The sequenced sample was blood, either unsorted or a sorted T cell fraction (not recorded which). The chain recombines TRBV6-1 with TRBJ1-1, with D tentatively TRBD1 (6 bases). CDR3 coding DNA: TGTGCCAGCAGTGGGGGGGGCAGGGGCTTACATCAGGTCACTGAAGCTTTCTTT. Protein product: CASSGGGRGLHQVTEAFF.